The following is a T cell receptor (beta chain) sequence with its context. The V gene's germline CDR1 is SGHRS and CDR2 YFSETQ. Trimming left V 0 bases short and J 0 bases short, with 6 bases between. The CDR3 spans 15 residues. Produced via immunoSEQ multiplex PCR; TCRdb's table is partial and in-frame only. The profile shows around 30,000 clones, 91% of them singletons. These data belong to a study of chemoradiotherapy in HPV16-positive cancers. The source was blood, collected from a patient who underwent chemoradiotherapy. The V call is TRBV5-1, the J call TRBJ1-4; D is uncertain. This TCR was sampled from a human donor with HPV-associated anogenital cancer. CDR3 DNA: TGCGCCAGCAGCTTGGCGGCTCCAACTAATGAAAAACTGTTTTTT. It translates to CASSLAAPTNEKLFF.